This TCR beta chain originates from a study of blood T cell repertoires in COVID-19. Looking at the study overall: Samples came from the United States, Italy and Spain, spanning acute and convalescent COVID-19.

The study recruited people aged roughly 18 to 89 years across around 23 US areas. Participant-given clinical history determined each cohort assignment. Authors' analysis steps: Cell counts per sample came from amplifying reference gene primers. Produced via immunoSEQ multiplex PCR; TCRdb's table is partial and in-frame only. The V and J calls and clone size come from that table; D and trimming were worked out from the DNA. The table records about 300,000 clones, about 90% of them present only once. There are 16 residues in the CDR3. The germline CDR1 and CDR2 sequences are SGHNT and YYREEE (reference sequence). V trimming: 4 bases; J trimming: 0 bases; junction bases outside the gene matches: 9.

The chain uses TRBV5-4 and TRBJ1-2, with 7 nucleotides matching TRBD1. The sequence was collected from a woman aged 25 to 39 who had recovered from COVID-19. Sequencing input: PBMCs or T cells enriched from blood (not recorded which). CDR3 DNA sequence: TGTGCCAGCAGCCTGGACAGGCCCGGTACTAACTATGGCTACACCTTC. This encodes CASSLDRPGTNYGYTF.